This TCR gamma chain was profiled in a study of gamma-delta chains in newborns, infants, children. Study background: Microbial exposure reportedly drives polyclonal innate γδ T cell expansion after birth.

TCRdb reanalyzed the reads using CATT. The profile shows 2,000 to 2,500 gamma-chain clones, less than 35% of them singletons. This CDR3 is 17 amino acids long. Germline V lookup: CDR1 GITISATS, CDR2 ISYDGTV (reference sequence). Points on this clone: This clone may be a read error of a much larger clone one base away. Other DNA sequences from this sample encode an identical CDR3 as well.

Sequencing input: blood. The chain couples TRGV9 to TRGJP. The origin of this receptor is a child who was a newborn, infant or young child, either healthy, febrile or measles-vaccinated (not recorded which). The CDR3 coding sequence is TGTGCCTTATGGGAGGTTTGGCAAGAGTTGGGCAAAAAAATCAAGGTATTT. This encodes CALWEVWQELGKKIKVF.